What follows are 16 T cell receptor beta chains derived from one specimen sequenced in a study of blood T cell repertoires in COVID-19. The repertoire was sequenced with immunoSEQ multiplex PCR; TCRdb's copy has only in-frame clones and lacks some. The sample lists almost 250,000 clones; roughly 86% were seen once. Sequenced input: peripheral blood. The receptors were sampled from a woman of 80 years or more with COVID-19, enrolled during active disease.

The J gene is TRBJ1-5, the V gene TRBV19, with a weak D call TRBD1 (6 bases). CDR3 length: 16 residues. Germline V gives CDR1 LNHDA, CDR2 SQIVND (reference sequence). Trimming took off 4 bases at V and 4 bases at J, with 17 bases between the two ends. CDR3 loop: CASSSPDRLGNQPQHF. The CDR3 nucleotides are TGTGCCAGTAGTAGCCCCGACAGGCTAGGGAATCAGCCCCAGCATTTT.

This rearrangement joins TRBV6-5 to TRBJ2-4; D gene ambiguous. CDR1 is MNHEY and CDR2 is SVGAGI in the germline V gene. V lost 2 bases, J lost 0 bases, and 11 bases lay in between. The CDR3 spans 16 residues. The CDR3 nucleotides are TGTGCCAGCAGTTACGGGCAGACACTAGCCAAAAACATTCAGTACTTC. Its protein is CASSYGQTLAKNIQYF.

The chain uses TRBV28 and TRBJ2-1; 11 bases line up with TRBD2. V shed 5 bases and J 6 bases; nucleotides not matched to a gene: 6. Germline V gene lookup returns CDR1 MDHEN and CDR2 SYDVKM. The CDR3 spans 15 residues. The CDR3 loop reads CASSESSGGRNEQFF. The CDR3 region has the DNA TGTGCCAGCAGTGAATCTAGCGGGGGGCGCAATGAGCAGTTCTTC. The whole variable domain, remainder taken from reference TRBV28 and TRBJ2-1, is DVKVTQSSRYLVKRTGEKVFLECVQDMDHENMFWYRQDPGLGLRLIYFSYDVKMKEKGDIPEGYSVSREKKERFSLILESASTNQTSMYLCASSESSGGRNEQFFGPGTRLTVL.

The gene calls are TRBV24-1 and TRBJ2-1, with 7 nucleotides matching TRBD2. V lost 3 bases and J lost 3; bases outside the gene matches: 13. The germline V gene has CDR1 KGHDR and CDR2 SFDVKD. The CDR3 sequence is 18 residues long. CDR3 loop: CATSDGPTGAGFYNEQFF. The CDR3 nucleotides read TGTGCCACCAGTGATGGACCTACGGGAGCGGGGTTCTACAATGAGCAGTTCTTC.

The J gene is TRBJ2-3, the V gene TRBV5-4; 8 bases align to TRBD2. Per the germline V gene, CDR1 is SGHNT and CDR2 is YYREEE (reference sequence). V lost 4 bases, J lost 4 bases, and 8 bases stayed unmatched. CDR3 size: 15 residues. CDR3 bases: TGTGCCAGCAGCCGGGGGGGGCCGGCATCAGATACGCAGTATTTT. It yields the protein CASSRGGPASDTQYF.

The chain combines TRBV6-5 with TRBJ1-5; D unresolved. The germline V gene encodes CDR1 MNHEY and CDR2 SVGAGI. V was shortened by 5 bases and J by 4 bases, with 12 bases between the two germline ends. This CDR3 spans 14 amino acids. The CDR3 DNA reads TGTGCCAGCAGTCCGTCCCCGGGGAATCAGCCCCAGCATTTT. Residues: CASSPSPGNQPQHF.

The chain uses TRBV2 and TRBJ1-5; no definite D call. The CDR3 length is 15 residues. V gave up 1 base and J gave up 0 bases, with 7 bases separating them. Germline CDR1 and CDR2: SNHLY and FYNNEI. CDR3 protein: CASSEGSYSNQPQHF. The CDR3 region has the DNA TGTGCCAGCAGTGAAGGCAGTTATAGCAATCAGCCCCAGCATTTT.

This clone was counted only a few times. The rearrangement links TRBV7-2 to TRBJ2-1; unclear D gene. The CDR3 totals 13 residues. The V gene's germline CDR1 is SGHTA and CDR2 FQGNSA. Trimming cost V 7 bases and J 7 bases, with 14 bases left between them. This CDR3 reads CASTSTAQNEQFF. The CDR3 DNA is TGTGCCAGCACCTCGACTGCCCAAAATGAGCAGTTCTTC.

This clone has only a few counts. V and J are TRBV4-1 and TRBJ1-2; 11 bases map to TRBD1. J gave up 6 bases and V 11 bases, and 20 bases lay outside the gene matches. This CDR3 is 17 amino acids long. Germline lookup yields CDR1 MGHRA and CDR2 YSYEKL. CDR3 DNA sequence: TGCGCCGCAACCTCCCCCGGACAGGGGGCGTATAAAAATGGCTACACCTTC. It translates to CAATSPGQGAYKNGYTF.

The chain is built from TRBV7-9 and TRBJ2-7; 10 positions agree with TRBD1. CDR1 and CDR2 (germline): SEHNR, FQNEAQ (reference sequence). V shed 1 base and J 2 bases; nucleotides not matched to a gene: 5. CDR3 length: 16 residues. CDR3: CASSLVWGQGPYEQYV. CDR3 nucleotides: TGTGCCAGCAGCTTAGTATGGGGACAGGGGCCCTACGAGCAGTACGTC.

Concerning this clone itself: This CDR3 is also generated by other DNA sequences in the sample. This sequence joins TRBV29-1 and TRBJ2-3; D is unclear. The CDR3 is 12 residues long. CDR1 is SQVTM and CDR2 is ANQGSEA in the germline V gene. Trimming took off 3 bases at V and 0 bases at J, with 4 bases between the two ends. CDR3 amino acids: CSVDSSTDTQYF. As DNA, the CDR3 is TGCAGCGTTGATAGTAGCACAGATACGCAGTATTTT.

Only one count was recorded for this clone. The J gene is TRBJ2-1, the V gene TRBV10-1, with TRBD1 identical over 10 bases. Unmatched junction bases numbered 5, after V lost 5 bases and J lost 4 bases. The CDR3 is 15 residues long. CDR1 and CDR2 (germline): WNHNN, SYGVQD (reference sequence). For the CDR3, the DNA is TGCGCCAGCAGTTTGGACAGGGGGGCGTACAATGAGCAGTTCTTC. Its translation is CASSLDRGAYNEQFF.

V usage is TRBV7-6 and J usage is TRBJ2-2, with TRBD2 matching 7 bases. With V trimmed by 2 bases and J by 0 bases, 0 bases remained unmatched. This CDR3 is 15 amino acids long. Germline V gives CDR1 SGHVS, CDR2 FNYEAQ. The CDR3 reads CASSLLAANTGELFF. The CDR3, as DNA: TGTGCCAGCAGCTTACTAGCGGCGAACACCGGGGAGCTGTTTTTT.

This chain links TRBV3-1 (or the pseudogene TRBV3-2) with TRBJ2-1, with a tentative D call TRBD2 (6 bases). The CDR3 contains 15 residues. CDR1 and CDR2 (germline): LGHDT, YNNKEL (reference sequence). Deletions cut 1 base from V and 10 bases from J, with 17 bases between. The CDR3 DNA reads TGTGCCAGCAGCCAAGTGTTGCGGGGAGTGGGGGAGCAGTTCTTC. This encodes CASSQVLRGVGEQFF.

V is TRBV4-2 and J is TRBJ1-3, with D possibly matching TRBD1 (6 bases). The germline CDR1 and CDR2 sequences are LGHNA and YNFKEQ. This CDR3 spans 14 amino acids. V was clipped by 1 base and J by 4 bases, with 8 bases between them. The CDR3 bases are TGTGCCAGCAGCCAAGGCGACAGGGGAAACACCATATATTTT. It specifies CASSQGDRGNTIYF.

The gene calls are TRBV19 and TRBJ1-2; D call uncertain. V lost 5 bases to trimming and J lost 8 bases, with 12 bases between them. Germline assignment: CDR1 LNHDA and CDR2 SQIVND (reference sequence). This CDR3 spans 12 amino acids. The CDR3 here is CASSHLALGYTF. DNA of the CDR3: TGTGCCAGTAGTCATTTGGCCCTGGGCTACACCTTC.